This TCR beta chain was found in a study of T-cell memory formation after mild COVID-19. Each CDR3 protein gets one entry after TCRdb re-called the 5' RACE reads with MiXCR. The sample has roughly 370,000 distinct CDR3 sequences, about 17% seen once. Germline-derived CDR1 and CDR2 are DFQATT and SNEGSKA (reference sequence). The ends were cut back, 3 bases at V and 0 bases at J, with 14 bases in the middle. CDR3 length: 16 residues. As regards this clonotype: Its antigen is still unknown.

The study's findings and limits: Day 15 to 85 contracting clones showed balanced CD4/CD8; day 15 to 37 expanders favored CD4+.

This TCR was sampled from a man aged 18-30 years who had mild COVID-19 (a few samples of this study predate the infection). Cell type and time point are not known. The sequenced sample was PBMCs or a T cell subset sorted from them (not recorded which). The rearrangement links TRBV20-1 to TRBJ2-2; maybe TRBD1 (5 bases). The CDR3 is CSARSLTDANTGELFF. The CDR3 bases are TGCAGTGCTAGGTCGCTGACAGACGCGAACACCGGGGAGCTGTTTTTT.